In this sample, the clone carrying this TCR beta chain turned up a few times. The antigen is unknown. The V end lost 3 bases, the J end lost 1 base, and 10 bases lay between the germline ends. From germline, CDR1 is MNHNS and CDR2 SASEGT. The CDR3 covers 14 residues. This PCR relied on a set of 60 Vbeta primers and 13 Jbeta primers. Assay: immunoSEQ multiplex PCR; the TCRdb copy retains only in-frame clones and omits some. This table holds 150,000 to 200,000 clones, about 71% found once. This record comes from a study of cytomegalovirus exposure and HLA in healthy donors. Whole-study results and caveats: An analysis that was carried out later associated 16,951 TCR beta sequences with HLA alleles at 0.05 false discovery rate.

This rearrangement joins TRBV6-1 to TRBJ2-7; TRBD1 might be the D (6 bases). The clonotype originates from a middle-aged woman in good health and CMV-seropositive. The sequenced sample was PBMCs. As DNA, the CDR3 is TGTGCCAGCAGTGAGGGGGCGCGTTCCTACGAGCAGTACTTC. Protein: CASSEGARSYEQYF.